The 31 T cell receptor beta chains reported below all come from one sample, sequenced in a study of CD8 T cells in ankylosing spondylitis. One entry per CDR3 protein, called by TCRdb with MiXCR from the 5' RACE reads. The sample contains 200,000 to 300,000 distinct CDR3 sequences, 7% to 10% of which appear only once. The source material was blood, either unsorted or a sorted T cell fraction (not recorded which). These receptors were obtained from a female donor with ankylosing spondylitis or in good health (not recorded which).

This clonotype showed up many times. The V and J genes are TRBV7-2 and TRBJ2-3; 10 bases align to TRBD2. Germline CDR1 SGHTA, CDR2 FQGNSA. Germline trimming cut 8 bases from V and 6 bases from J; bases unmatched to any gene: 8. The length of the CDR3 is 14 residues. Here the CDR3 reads CASVSGRASDTQYF. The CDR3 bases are TGTGCCAGCGTGAGCGGGAGGGCGTCGGATACGCAGTATTTT.

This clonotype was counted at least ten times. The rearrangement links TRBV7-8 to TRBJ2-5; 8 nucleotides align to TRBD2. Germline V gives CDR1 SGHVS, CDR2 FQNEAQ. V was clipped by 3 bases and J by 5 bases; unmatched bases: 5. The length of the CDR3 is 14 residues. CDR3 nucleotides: TGTGCCAGCAGCTTCGGGACTAGTCGGGAGACCCAGTACTTC. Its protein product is CASSFGTSRETQYF.

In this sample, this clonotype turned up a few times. As DNA, the CDR3 is TGTGCCAGCAGTCTACCTCGACAGGTTAATTCACCCCTCCACTTT. This translates into CASSLPRQVNSPLHF. The chain combines TRBV12-3 or TRBV12-4 with TRBJ1-6; the D gene is possibly TRBD1 (6 bases). The CDR3 sequence is 15 residues long. Trimming removed 5 bases from V and 6 bases from J, with 14 bases in between.

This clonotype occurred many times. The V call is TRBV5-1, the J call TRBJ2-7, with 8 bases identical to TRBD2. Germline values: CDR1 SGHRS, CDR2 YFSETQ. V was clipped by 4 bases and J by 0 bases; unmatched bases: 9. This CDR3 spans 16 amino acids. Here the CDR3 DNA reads TGCGCCAGCAGCGGGCTAGCGGGTTCCAGCTCCTACGAGCAGTACTTC. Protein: CASSGLAGSSSYEQYF.

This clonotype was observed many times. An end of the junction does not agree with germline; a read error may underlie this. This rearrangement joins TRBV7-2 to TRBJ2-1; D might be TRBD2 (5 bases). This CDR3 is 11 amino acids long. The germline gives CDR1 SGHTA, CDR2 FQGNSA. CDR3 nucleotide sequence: TGTGCCAGCAGCCTAGCAACTGAGCAGTTCTTC. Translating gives CASSLATEQFF.

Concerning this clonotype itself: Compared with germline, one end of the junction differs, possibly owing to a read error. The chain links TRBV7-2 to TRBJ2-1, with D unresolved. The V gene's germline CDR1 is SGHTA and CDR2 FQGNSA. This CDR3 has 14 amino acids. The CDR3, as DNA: TGTGCCAGCAGCCGTGGTCTGTCCTACGATGAGCAGTTCTTC. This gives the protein CASSRGLSYDEQFF. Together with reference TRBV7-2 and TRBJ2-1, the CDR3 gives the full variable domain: GAGVSQSPSNKVTEKGKDVELRCDPISGHTALYWYRQSLGQGLEFLIYFQGNSAPDKSGLPSDRFSAERTGGSVSTLTIQRTQQEDSAVYLCASSRGLSYDEQFFGPGTRLTVL.

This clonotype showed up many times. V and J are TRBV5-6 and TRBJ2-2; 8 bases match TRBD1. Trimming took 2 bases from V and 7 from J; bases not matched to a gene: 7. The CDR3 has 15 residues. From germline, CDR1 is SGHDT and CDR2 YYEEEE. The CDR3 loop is CASSFYTGGFGELFF. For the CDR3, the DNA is TGTGCCAGCAGCTTCTACACAGGGGGTTTCGGGGAGCTGTTTTTT.

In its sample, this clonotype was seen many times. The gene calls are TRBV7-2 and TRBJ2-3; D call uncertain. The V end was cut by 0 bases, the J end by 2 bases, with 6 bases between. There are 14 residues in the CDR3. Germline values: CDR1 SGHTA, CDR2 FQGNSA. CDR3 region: CASSLAQDTDTQYF. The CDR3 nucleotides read TGTGCCAGCAGCTTAGCGCAGGACACAGATACGCAGTATTTT.

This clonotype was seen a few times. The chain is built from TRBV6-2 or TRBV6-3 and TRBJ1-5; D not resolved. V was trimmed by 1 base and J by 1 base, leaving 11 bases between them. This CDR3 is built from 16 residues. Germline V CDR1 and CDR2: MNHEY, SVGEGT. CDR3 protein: CASSYWASPSNQPQHF. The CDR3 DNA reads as TGTGCCAGCAGTTACTGGGCAAGTCCAAGCAATCAGCCCCAGCATTTT.

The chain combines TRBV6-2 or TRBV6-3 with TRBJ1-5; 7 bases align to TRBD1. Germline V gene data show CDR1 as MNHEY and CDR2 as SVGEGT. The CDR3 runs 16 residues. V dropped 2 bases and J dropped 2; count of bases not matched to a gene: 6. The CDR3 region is CASSYGTGVGNQPQHF. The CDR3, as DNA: TGTGCCAGCAGTTACGGAACAGGGGTCGGCAATCAGCCCCAGCATTTT.

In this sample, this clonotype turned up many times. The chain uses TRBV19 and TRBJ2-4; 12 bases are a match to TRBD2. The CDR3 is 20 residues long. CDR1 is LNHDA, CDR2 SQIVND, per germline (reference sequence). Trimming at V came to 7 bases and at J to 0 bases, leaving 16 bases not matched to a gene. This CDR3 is CASTTHPPSGRALAKNIQYF. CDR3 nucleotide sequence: TGTGCCAGTACCACACACCCGCCTAGCGGGAGGGCCTTAGCCAAAAACATTCAGTACTTC.

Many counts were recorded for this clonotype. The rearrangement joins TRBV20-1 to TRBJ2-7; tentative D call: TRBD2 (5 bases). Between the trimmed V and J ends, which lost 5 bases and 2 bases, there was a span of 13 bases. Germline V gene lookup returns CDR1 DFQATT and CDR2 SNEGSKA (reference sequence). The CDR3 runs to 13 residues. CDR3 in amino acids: CSARPGFTYEQYF. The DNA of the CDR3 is TGCAGTGCTCGCCCGGGGTTCACCTACGAGCAGTACTTC.

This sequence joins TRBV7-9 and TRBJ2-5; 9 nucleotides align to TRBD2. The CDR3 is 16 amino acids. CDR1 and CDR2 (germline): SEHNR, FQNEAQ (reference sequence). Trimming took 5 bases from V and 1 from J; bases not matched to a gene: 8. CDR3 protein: CASSPLTSGGQETQYF. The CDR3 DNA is TGTGCCAGCAGCCCCCTGACTAGCGGAGGCCAAGAGACCCAGTACTTC.

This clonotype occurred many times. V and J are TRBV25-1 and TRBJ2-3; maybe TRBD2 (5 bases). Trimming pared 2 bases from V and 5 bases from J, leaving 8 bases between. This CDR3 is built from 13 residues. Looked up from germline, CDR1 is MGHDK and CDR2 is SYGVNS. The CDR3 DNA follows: TGTGCCAGCAGTGAACGGGAAGGAGATACGCAGTATTTT. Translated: CASSEREGDTQYF.

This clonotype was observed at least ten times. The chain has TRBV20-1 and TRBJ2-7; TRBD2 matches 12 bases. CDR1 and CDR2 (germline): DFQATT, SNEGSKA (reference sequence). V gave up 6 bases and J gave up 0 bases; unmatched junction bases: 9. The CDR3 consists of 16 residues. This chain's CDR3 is CSAKLAGGYSSYEQYF. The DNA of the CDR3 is TGCAGTGCCAAGCTAGCGGGAGGGTACAGCTCCTACGAGCAGTACTTC.

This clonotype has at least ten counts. For the CDR3, the DNA is TGTGCCAGCAGTTTACCCCTTACTAATGAAAAACTGTTTTTT. Residues: CASSLPLTNEKLFF. The chain is built from TRBV28 and TRBJ1-4; D uncertain. Looked up from germline, CDR1 is MDHEN and CDR2 is SYDVKM. The V gene lost 2 bases and the J gene lost 2 bases, with 6 bases spanning the gap. This CDR3 region has 14 residues. Variable domain in full (rest from reference TRBV28 and TRBJ1-4): DVKVTQSSRYLVKRTGEKVFLECVQDMDHENMFWYRQDPGLGLRLIYFSYDVKMKEKGDIPEGYSVSREKKERFSLILESASTNQTSMYLCASSLPLTNEKLFFGSGTQLSVL.

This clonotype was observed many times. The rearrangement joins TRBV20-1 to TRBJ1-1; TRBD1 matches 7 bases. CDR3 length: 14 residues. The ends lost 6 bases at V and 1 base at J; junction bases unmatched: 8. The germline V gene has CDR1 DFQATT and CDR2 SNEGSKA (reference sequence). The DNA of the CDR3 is TGCAGTGCACCACAGGGGAGGAGGAACACTGAAGCTTTCTTT. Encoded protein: CSAPQGRRNTEAFF.

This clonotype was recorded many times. As DNA, the CDR3 is TGTGCCAGCAGTTACACGTTACAGGGAGAAGCTTTCTTT. Translating it yields CASSYTLQGEAFF. V gene TRBV6-6 combines with J gene TRBJ1-1; D may be TRBD1 (6 bases). The V gene's germline CDR1 is MNHNY and CDR2 SVGAGI (reference sequence). This CDR3 comprises 13 residues. V lost 2 bases and J 8 bases, leaving 12 bases between the germline ends.

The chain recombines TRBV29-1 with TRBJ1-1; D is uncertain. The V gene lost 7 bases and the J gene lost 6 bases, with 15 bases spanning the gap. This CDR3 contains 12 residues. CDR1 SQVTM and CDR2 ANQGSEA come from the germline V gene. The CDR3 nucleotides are TGCAGCGGTTCGGACCTCGGGGCTGAAGCTTTCTTT. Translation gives CSGSDLGAEAFF.

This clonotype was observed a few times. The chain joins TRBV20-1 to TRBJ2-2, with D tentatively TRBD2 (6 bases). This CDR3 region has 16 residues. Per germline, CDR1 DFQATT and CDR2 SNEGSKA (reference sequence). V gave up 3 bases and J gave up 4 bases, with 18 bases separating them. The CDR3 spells CSASTGRTGGTGELFF. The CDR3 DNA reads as TGCAGTGCTAGCACGGGACGGACCGGGGGCACCGGGGAGCTGTTTTTT.

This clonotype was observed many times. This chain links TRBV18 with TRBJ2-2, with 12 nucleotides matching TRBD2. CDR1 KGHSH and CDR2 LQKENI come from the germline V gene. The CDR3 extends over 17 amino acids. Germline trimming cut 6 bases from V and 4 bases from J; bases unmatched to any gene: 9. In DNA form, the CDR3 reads TGTGCCAGCTCCAGACTAGCGGGAGTGCAGTCCACCGGGGAGCTGTTTTTT. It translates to CASSRLAGVQSTGELFF. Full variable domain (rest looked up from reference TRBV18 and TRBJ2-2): NAGVMQNPRHLVRRRGQEARLRCSPMKGHSHVYWYRQLPEEGLKFMVYLQKENIIDESGMPKERFSAEFPKEGPSILRIQQVVRGDSAAYFCASSRLAGVQSTGELFFGEGSRLTVL.

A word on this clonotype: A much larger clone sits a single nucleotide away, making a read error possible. CDR3 residues: CASSFSTYSNQPQHF. As DNA, the CDR3 is TGTGCCAGCAGCTTTAGTACCTATAGCAATCAGCCCCAGCATTTT. The chain couples TRBV11-2 to TRBJ1-5; D unresolved. The CDR3 consists of 15 residues. Germline-derived CDR1 and CDR2 are SGHAT and FQNNGV. The V end was cut by 3 bases, the J end by 0 bases, with 9 bases between.

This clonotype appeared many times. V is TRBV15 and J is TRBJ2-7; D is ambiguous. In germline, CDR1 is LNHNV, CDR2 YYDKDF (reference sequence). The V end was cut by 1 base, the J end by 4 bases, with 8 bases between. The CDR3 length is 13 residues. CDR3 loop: CATSRVGEYEQYF. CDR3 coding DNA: TGTGCCACCAGCAGAGTTGGGGAATACGAGCAGTACTTC.

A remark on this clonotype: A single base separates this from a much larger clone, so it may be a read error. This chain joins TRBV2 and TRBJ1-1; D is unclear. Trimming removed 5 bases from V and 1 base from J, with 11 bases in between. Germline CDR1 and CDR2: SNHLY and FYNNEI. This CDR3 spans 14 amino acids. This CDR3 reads CASSIIWANTEAFF. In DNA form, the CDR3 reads TGTGCCAGCAGTATAATTTGGGCGAACACTGAAGCTTTCTTT.

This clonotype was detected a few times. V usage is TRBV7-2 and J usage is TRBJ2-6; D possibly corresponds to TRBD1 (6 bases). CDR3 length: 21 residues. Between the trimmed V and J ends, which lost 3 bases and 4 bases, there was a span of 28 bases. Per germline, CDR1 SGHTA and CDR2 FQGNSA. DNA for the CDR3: TGTGCCAGCAGCTTCCACCCCTATCCTTCAAACAGGGCGGCCGGGGCCAACGTCCTGACTTTC. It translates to CASSFHPYPSNRAAGANVLTF.

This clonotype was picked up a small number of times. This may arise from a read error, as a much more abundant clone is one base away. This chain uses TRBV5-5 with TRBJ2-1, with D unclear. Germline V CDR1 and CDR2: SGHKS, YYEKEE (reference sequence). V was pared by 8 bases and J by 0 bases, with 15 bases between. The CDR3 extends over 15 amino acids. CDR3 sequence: CARGPERDSYNEQFF. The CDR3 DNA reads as TGTGCCAGGGGCCCCGAAAGGGACTCCTACAATGAGCAGTTCTTC.

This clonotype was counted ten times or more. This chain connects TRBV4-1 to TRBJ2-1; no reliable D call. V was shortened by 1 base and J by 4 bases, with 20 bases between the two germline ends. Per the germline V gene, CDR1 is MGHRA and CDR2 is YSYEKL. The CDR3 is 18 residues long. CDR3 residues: CASSQGPVSPTRYNEQFF. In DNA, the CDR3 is TGCGCCAGCAGCCAAGGTCCCGTTTCGCCCACGAGGTACAATGAGCAGTTCTTC.

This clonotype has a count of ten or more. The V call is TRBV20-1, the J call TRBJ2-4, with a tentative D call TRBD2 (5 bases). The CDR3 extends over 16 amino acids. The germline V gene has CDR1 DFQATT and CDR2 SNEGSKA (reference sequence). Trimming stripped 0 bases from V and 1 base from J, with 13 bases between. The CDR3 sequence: CSARDGLATAKNIQYF. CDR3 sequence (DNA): TGCAGTGCTAGAGATGGCCTAGCAACGGCCAAAAACATTCAGTACTTC.

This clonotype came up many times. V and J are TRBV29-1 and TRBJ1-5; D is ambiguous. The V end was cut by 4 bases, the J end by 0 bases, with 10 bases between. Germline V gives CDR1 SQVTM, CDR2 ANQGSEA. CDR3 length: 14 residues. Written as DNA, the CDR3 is TGCAGCGTTGTAGAAGGAAATAGCAATCAGCCCCAGCATTTT. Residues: CSVVEGNSNQPQHF.

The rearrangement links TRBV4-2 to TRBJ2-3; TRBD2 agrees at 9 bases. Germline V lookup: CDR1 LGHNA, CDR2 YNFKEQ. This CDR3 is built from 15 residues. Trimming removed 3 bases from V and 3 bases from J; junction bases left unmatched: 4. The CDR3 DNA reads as TGTGCCAGCAGCCATAGCGGGAGCGGTACAGATACGCAGTATTTT. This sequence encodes CASSHSGSGTDTQYF.

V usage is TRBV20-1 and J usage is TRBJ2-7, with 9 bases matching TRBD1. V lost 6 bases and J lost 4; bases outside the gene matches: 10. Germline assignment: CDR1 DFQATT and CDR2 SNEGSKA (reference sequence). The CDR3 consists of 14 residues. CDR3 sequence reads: CSAVGTGRRYEQYF. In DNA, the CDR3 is TGCAGTGCAGTAGGGACAGGGAGGAGATACGAGCAGTACTTC.